The T cell receptor (beta chain) described here comes from a study of blood T cell repertoires in COVID-19. The overall study: Acute and convalescent COVID-19 specimens originated in the United States, Italy and Spain. T cells, B-cell-depleted T cells, or PBMCs provided the cDNA or gDNA that served as material.

Study members were between about 18 and 89 years old and lived in roughly 24 US regions. Cohort placement rested on clinical history that participants reported themselves. Germline trimming cut 0 bases from V and 6 bases from J; bases unmatched to any gene: 5. The CDR3 has 16 residues. The germline gives CDR1 WNHNN, CDR2 SYGVQD (reference sequence). The method was immunoSEQ multiplex PCR; TCRdb's version includes in-frame clones alone and lacks a portion of them. The sample lists hundreds of thousands of clones; 86% were seen once. The sequenced sample consisted of PBMCs or T cells enriched from blood (not recorded which). The sequence came from a middle-aged woman with acute COVID-19. This chain uses TRBV10-1 with TRBJ2-5; 12 bases match TRBD2. CDR3 region: CASSESTTSGRKTQYF. CDR3 nucleotides: TGCGCCAGCAGTGAGTCGACGACTAGCGGGAGAAAGACCCAGTACTTC.